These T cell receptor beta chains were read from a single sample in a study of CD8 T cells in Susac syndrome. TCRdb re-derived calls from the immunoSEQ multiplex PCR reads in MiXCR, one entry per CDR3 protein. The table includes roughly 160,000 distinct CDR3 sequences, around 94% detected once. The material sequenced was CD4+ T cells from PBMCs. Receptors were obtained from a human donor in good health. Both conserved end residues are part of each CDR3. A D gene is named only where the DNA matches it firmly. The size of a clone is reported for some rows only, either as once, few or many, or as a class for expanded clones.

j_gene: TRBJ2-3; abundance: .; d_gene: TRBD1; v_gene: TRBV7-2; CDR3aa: CASSPWGQSTDTQYF; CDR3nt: TGTGCCAGCAGCCCGTGGGGACAGAGCACAGATACGCAGTATTTT
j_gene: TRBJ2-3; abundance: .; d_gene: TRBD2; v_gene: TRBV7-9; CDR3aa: CASSLALAGRGDTQYF; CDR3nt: TGTGCCAGCAGCTTAGCCCTAGCGGGGAGAGGTGATACGCAGTATTTT
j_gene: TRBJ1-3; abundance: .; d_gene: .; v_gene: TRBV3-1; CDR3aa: CASSQDRVSGNTIYF; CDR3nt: TGTGCCAGCAGCCAAGACAGGGTCTCTGGAAACACCATATATTTT
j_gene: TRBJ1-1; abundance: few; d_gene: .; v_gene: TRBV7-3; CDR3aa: CASSLMGADEAFF; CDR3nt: TGTGCCAGCAGCTTAATGGGGGCGGACGAAGCTTTCTTT
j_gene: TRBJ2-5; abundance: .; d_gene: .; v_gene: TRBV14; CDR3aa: CASSQSMGETQYF; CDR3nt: TGTGCCAGCAGCCAATCTATGGGAGAGACCCAGTACTTC
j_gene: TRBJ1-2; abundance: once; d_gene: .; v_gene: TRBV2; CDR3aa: CASSLDSPIISYTF; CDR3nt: TGTGCCAGCAGTTTAGACAGTCCCATTATCAGCTACACCTTC
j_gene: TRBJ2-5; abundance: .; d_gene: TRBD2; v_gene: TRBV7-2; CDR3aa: CASSLSLAGVQETQYF; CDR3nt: TGTGCCAGCAGCCTCTCACTAGCGGGGGTCCAAGAGACCCAGTACTTC
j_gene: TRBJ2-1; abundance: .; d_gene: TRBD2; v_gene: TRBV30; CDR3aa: CAWVLAGGPWEQFF; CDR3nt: TGTGCCTGGGTGCTAGCGGGGGGGCCATGGGAGCAGTTCTTC
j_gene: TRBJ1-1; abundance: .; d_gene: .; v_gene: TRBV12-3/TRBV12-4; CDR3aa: CAGMTGNTEAFF; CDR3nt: TGTGCCGGGATGACGGGGAACACTGAAGCTTTCTTT
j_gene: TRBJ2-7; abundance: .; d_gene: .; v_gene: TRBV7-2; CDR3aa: CASSSRIRVREQYF; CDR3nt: TGTGCCAGCAGCTCCCGGATAAGGGTACGCGAGCAGTACTTC
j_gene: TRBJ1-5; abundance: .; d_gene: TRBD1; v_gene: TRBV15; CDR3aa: CATSRGTGGLGNQPQHF; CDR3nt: TGTGCCACCAGCAGGGGGACAGGGGGTTTGGGCAATCAGCCCCAGCATTTT
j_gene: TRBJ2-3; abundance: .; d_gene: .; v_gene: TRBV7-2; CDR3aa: CASSRGRDTQYF; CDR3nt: TGTGCCAGCAGCAGAGGCCGGGATACGCAGTATTTT
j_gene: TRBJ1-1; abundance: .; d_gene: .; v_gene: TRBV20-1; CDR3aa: CSATGRSGTTEAFF; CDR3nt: TGCAGTGCAACGGGCCGCTCGGGTACCACTGAAGCTTTCTTT
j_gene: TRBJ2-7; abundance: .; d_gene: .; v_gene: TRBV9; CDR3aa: CAGAGTREQYF; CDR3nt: TGTGCCGGCGCCGGGACAAGGGAGCAGTACTTC
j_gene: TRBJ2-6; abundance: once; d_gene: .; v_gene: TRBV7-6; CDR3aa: CASSLPYAPDGSSGANVLTF; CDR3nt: TGTGCCAGCAGCCTCCCCTACGCCCCGGATGGGAGCTCTGGGGCCAACGTCCTGACTTTC
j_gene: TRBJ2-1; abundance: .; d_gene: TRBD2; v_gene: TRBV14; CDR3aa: CASSQRQGLAHEQFF; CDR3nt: TGTGCCAGCAGCCAACGACAGGGACTAGCCCATGAGCAGTTCTTC
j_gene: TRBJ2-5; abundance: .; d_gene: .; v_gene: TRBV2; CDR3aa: CASTWGQETQYF; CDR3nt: TGTGCCAGTACCTGGGGGCAAGAGACCCAGTACTTC
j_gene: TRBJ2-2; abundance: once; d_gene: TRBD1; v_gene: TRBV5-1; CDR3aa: CASSFGQDTGELFF; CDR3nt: TGCGCCAGCAGCTTCGGACAGGACACCGGGGAGCTGTTTTTT
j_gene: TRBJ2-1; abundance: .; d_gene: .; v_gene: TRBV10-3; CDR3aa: CAITSTGEQFF; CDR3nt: TGTGCCATCACTTCGACCGGGGAGCAGTTCTTC
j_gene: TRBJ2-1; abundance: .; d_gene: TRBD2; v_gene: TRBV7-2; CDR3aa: CASSLAPASGFNEQFF; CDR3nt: TGTGCCAGCAGCTTAGCGCCGGCTAGCGGATTCAATGAGCAGTTCTTC
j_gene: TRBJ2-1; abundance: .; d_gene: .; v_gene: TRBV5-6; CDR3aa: CASSLALGSSSYNEQFF; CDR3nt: TGTGCCAGCAGCTTGGCCTTAGGGTCAAGCTCCTACAATGAGCAGTTCTTC
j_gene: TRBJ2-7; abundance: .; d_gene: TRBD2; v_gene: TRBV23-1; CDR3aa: CASSHHHGRGHLASYEQYF; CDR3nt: TGCGCCAGCAGTCATCACCACGGGAGGGGACACTTAGCCTCCTACGAGCAGTACTTC
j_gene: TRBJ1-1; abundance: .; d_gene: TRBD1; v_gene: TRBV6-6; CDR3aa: CASRLDDRAAAFF; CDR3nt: TGTGCCAGCAGATTAGACGACAGGGCTGCGGCTTTCTTT
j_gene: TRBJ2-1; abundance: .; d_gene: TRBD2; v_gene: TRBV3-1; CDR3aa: CASSQVLRGGRYEQFF; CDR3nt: TGTGCCAGCAGCCAAGTTTTGCGGGGGGGCAGGTATGAGCAGTTCTTC
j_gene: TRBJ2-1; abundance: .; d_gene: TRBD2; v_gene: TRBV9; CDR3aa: CASTSSGGHSNEQFF; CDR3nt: TGTGCCAGCACCTCCAGCGGGGGCCATTCAAATGAGCAGTTCTTC
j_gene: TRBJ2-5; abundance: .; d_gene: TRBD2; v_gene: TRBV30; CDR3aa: CAWRTAGGPRETQYF; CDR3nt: TGTGCCTGGAGGACAGCGGGGGGGCCCCGTGAGACCCAGTACTTC
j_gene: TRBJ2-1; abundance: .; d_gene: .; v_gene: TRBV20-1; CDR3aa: CSARAGSNEQFF; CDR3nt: TGCAGTGCTAGGGCAGGCTCCAATGAGCAGTTCTTC
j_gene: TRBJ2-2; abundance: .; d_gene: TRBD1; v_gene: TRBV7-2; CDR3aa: CASSLEGQLNTGELFF; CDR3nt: TGTGCCAGCAGCCTAGAGGGACAGCTGAACACCGGGGAGCTGTTTTTT
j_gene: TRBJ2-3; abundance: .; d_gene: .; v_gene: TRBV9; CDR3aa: CASSVGDPQGADTQYF; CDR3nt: TGTGCCAGCAGCGTAGGTGACCCCCAGGGTGCAGATACGCAGTATTTT
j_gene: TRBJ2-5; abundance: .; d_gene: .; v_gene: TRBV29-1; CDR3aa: CSVGTRLGTQYF; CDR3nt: TGCAGCGTTGGGACACGCTTGGGGACCCAGTACTTC
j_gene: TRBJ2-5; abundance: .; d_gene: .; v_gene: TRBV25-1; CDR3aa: CASSERVPETQYF; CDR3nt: TGTGCCAGCAGTGAAAGGGTTCCCGAGACCCAGTACTTC
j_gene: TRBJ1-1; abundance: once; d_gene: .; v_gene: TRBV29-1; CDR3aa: CSVDSMNTEAFF; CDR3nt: TGCAGCGTGGACAGCATGAACACTGAAGCTTTCTTT
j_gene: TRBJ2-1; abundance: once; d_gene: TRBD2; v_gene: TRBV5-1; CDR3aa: CASSLLSGGADGEQFF; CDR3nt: TGCGCCAGCAGCCTGTTGAGCGGGGGGGCAGACGGTGAGCAGTTCTTC